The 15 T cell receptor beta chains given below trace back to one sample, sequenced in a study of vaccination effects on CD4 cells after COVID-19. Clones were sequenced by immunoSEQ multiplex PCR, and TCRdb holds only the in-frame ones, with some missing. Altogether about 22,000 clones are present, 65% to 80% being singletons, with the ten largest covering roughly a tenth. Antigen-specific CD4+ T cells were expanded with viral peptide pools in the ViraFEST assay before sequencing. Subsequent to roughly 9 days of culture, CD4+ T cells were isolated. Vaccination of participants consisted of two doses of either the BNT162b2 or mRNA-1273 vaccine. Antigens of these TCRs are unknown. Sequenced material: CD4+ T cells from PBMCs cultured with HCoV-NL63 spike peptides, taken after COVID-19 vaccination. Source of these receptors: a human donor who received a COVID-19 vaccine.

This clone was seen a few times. CDR3 sequence reads: CASSPQAHQPQHF. DNA of the CDR3: TGTGCCAGCAGTCCACAGGCTCATCAGCCCCAGCATTTT. J is TRBJ1-5 and V is TRBV6-5, with D possibly TRBD1 on 5 matching bases. Germline V gene sequence: CDR1 MNHEY, CDR2 SVGAGI. The CDR3 runs 13 residues. Trimming took off 5 bases at V and 5 bases at J, with 10 bases between the two ends.

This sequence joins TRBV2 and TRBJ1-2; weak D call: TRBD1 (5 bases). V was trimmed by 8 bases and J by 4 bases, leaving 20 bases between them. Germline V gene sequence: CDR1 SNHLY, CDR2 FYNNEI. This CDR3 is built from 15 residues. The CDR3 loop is CASYGTDGDSYGYTF. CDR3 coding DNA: TGTGCCAGCTATGGGACGGATGGAGATTCCTATGGCTACACCTTC.

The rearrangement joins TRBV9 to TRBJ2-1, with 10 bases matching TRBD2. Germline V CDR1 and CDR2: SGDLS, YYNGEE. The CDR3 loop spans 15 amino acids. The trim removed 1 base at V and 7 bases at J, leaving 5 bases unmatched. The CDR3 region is CASSVWSGRENEQFF. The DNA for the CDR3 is TGTGCCAGCAGCGTATGGAGCGGGAGGGAGAATGAGCAGTTCTTC.

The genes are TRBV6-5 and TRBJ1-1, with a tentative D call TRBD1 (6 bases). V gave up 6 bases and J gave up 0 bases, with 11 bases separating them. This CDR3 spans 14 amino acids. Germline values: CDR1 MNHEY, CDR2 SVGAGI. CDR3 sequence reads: CASSRTALNTEAFF. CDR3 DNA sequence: TGTGCCAGCAGCCGGACAGCTTTGAACACTGAAGCTTTCTTT.

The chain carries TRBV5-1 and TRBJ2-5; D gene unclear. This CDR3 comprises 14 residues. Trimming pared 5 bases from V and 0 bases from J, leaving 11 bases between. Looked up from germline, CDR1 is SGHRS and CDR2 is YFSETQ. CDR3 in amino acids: CASRNDAYQETQYF. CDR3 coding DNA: TGCGCCAGCAGAAACGACGCATACCAAGAGACCCAGTACTTC.

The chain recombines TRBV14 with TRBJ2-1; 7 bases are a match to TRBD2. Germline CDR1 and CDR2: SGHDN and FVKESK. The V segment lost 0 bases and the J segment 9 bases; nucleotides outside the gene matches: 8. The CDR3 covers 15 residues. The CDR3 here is CASSQDLGLGGEQFF. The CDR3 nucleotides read TGTGCCAGCAGCCAAGATCTAGGACTAGGAGGTGAGCAGTTCTTC.

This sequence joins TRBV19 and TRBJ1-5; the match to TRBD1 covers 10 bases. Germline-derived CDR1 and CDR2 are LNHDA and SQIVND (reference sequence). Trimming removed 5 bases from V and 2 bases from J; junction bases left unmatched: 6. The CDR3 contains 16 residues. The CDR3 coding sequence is TGTGCCAGTAGTGCGGACAGGGGGTTCGGCAATCAGCCCCAGCATTTT. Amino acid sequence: CASSADRGFGNQPQHF.

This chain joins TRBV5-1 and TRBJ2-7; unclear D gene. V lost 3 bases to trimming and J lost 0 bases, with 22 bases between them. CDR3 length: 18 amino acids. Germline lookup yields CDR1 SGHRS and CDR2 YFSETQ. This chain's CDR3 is CASSSPTGLGFSSYEQYF. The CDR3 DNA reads TGCGCCAGCAGCTCGCCCACCGGTTTGGGGTTCAGCTCCTACGAGCAGTACTTC.

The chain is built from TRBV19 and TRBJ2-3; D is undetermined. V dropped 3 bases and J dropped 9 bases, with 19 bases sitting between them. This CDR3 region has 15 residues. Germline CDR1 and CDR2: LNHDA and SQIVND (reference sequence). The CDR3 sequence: CASSIQEQAPHTQYF. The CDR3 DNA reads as TGTGCCAGTAGTATTCAGGAGCAGGCTCCGCACACGCAGTATTTT.

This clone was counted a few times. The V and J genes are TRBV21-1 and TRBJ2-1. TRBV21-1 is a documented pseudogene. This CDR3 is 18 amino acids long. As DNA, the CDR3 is TGTGCCAGCAGCCGTCTAGGGGATTTTATACGACTAAACAATGAGCAGTTCTTC. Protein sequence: CASSRLGDFIRLNNEQFF.

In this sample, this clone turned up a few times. The CDR3 here is CASSETGPSYEQYF. DNA for the CDR3: TGTGCCAGCAGTGAAACAGGTCCCTCCTACGAGCAGTACTTC. This chain joins TRBV2 and TRBJ2-7; D possibly corresponds to TRBD1 (5 bases). Trimming took off 2 bases at V and 0 bases at J, with 8 bases between the two ends. The length of the CDR3 is 14 residues. Germline CDR1 and CDR2: SNHLY and FYNNEI.

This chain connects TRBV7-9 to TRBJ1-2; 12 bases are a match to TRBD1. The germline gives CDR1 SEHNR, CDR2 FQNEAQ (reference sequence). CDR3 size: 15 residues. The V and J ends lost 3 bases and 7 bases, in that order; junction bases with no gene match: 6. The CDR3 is CASSFLGQGASGYTF. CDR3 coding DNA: TGTGCCAGCAGCTTCTTGGGACAGGGGGCCTCTGGCTACACCTTC.

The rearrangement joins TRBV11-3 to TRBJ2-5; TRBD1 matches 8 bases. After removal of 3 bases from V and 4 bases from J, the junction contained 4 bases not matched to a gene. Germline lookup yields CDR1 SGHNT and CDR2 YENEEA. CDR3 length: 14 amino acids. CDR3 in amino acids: CASSLNQGAETQYF. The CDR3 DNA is TGTGCCAGCAGCTTGAACCAGGGGGCAGAGACCCAGTACTTC.

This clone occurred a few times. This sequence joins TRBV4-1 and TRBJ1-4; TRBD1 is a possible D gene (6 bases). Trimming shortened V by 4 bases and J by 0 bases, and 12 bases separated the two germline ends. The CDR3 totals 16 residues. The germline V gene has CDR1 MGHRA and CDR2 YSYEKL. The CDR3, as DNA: TGCGCCAGCAGCCCCCGGGGGGCTGCAACTAATGAAAAACTGTTTTTT. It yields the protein CASSPRGAATNEKLFF.

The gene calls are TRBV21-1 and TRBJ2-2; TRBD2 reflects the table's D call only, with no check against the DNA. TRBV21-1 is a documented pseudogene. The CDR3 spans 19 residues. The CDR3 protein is CASSKARLAGGPNTGELFF. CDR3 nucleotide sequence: TGTGCCAGCAGCAAAGCGCGACTAGCGGGGGGCCCAAACACCGGGGAGCTGTTTTTT.